Here is one T cell receptor beta chain with its context. This entry belongs to a study of blood T cell repertoires in COVID-19. Across the study: Acute-phase and convalescent COVID-19 samples originated in the United States, Italy and Spain. T cells, B-cell-depleted T cells, or PBMCs provided the cDNA or gDNA that served as material.

Per the authors' pipeline: Researchers report that nucleated cell counts were estimated from reference gene primer amplification. TCRdb's table, derived via immunoSEQ multiplex PCR, lists solely in-frame clones and lacks some. The V and J calls and clone size come from that table; D and trimming were worked out from the DNA. The table shows around 150,000 clones, with about four fifths occurring only once. The CDR3 has 14 residues. Trimming took 3 bases from V and 4 from J; bases not matched to a gene: 6. CDR1 and CDR2 (germline): SGHRS, YFSETQ. The sample was peripheral blood. The chain links TRBV5-1 to TRBJ2-5; 7 bases map to TRBD2. The sequence derives from a man between 70 and 80 years old with acute or convalescent COVID-19. CDR3: CASSSAWGGETQYF. The CDR3 region has the DNA TGCGCCAGCAGCTCCGCGTGGGGGGGAGAGACCCAGTACTTC.